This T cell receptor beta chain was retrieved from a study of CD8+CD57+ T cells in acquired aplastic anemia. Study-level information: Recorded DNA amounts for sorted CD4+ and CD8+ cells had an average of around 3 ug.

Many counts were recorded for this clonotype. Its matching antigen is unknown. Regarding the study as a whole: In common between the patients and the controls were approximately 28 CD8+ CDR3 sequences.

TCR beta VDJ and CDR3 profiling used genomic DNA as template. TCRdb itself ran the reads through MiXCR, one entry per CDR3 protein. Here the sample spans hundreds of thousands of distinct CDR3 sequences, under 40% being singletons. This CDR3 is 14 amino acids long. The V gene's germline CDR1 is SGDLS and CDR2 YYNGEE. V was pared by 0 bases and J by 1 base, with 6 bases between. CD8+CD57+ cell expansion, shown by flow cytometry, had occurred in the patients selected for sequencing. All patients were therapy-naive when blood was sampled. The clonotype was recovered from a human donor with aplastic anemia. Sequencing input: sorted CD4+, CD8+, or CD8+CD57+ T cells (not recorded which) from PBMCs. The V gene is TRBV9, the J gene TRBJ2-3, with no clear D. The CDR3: CASSVGWGTDTQYF. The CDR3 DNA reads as TGTGCCAGCAGCGTAGGGTGGGGCACAGATACGCAGTATTTT.